Each of the 8 T cell receptor beta chains below was sequenced from the same sample in a study of blood T cells in healthy people across ages. A J-beta primer mix and a sample-barcoded 5' primer were used in a second PCR of about 7 to 12 cycles. One entry per CDR3 protein results from TCRdb running MiXCR on the 5' RACE reads. The sample yields around 1,500,000 distinct CDR3 sequences, approximately 38% seen once. Input material: blood. The receptors stem from a woman between 18 and 29 years old in good health.

This clonotype was detected only a few times. J is TRBJ1-1 and V is TRBV7-9; D might be TRBD1 (5 bases). The CDR3 consists of 15 residues. Per germline, CDR1 SEHNR and CDR2 FQNEAQ (reference sequence). The V end was cut by 0 bases, the J end by 0 bases, with 8 bases between. The DNA for the CDR3 is TGTGCCAGCAGCTTAGCGCAGGGAGTGAACACTGAAGCTTTCTTT. This sequence encodes CASSLAQGVNTEAFF.

This clonotype was seen more than once but under ten times. V usage is TRBV4-2 and J usage is TRBJ2-7, with 9 bases aligning to TRBD2. V lost 2 bases to trimming and J lost 5 bases; unmatched junction nucleotides: 7. The CDR3 totals 15 residues. Germline loops: CDR1 LGHNA, CDR2 YNFKEQ. The CDR3 DNA is TGTGCCAGCAGCCAAAAAGCGGGAGGTAGTGACGAGCAGTACTTC. Translated: CASSQKAGGSDEQYF.

The J gene is TRBJ1-2, the V gene TRBV12-3 or TRBV12-4; no clear D gene. CDR3 length equals 13 residues. V lost 5 bases to trimming and J lost 4 bases, with 11 bases between them. In DNA, the CDR3 is TGTGCCAGCAGTGTCATGGGTTCCTATGGCTACACCTTC. Its translation: CASSVMGSYGYTF.

This clonotype was observed a few times. The rearrangement joins TRBV20-1 to TRBJ1-1; 7 bases align to TRBD1. There are 14 residues in the CDR3. V shed 3 bases, J shed 1 base, and the junction held 5 bases outside the gene matches. Germline CDR1 and CDR2: DFQATT and SNEGSKA (reference sequence). This chain's CDR3 is CSASTRTGNTEAFF. DNA for the CDR3: TGCAGTGCTAGCACCAGGACAGGGAACACTGAAGCTTTCTTT.

V gene TRBV7-9 combines with J gene TRBJ2-7; TRBD2 matches 13 bases. V trimming: 0 bases; J trimming: 6 bases; junction bases outside the gene matches: 5. The CDR3 is made up of 16 amino acids. Germline values: CDR1 SEHNR, CDR2 FQNEAQ (reference sequence). The CDR3: CASSLAGGLAGVEQYF. The CDR3 bases are TGTGCCAGCAGCTTAGCGGGAGGACTAGCGGGAGTCGAGCAGTACTTC.

The chain employs TRBV7-2 and TRBJ1-4; 7 bases match TRBD1. The CDR3 is made up of 14 amino acids. Germline CDR1 SGHTA, CDR2 FQGNSA. V shed 4 bases, J shed 7 bases, and the junction held 6 bases outside the gene matches. The CDR3 bases are TGTGCCAGCAGCTGGGACAGCCCCGTTGAAAAACTGTTTTTT. Protein product: CASSWDSPVEKLFF.

The CDR3 protein is CASSVAPKLGYTF. CDR3 DNA sequence: TGTGCCAGCAGCGTAGCTCCCAAGCTTGGCTACACCTTC. The J gene is TRBJ1-2, the V gene TRBV9; D call uncertain. Germline V gene sequence: CDR1 SGDLS, CDR2 YYNGEE. This CDR3 is built from 13 residues. Trimming cost V 0 bases and J 7 bases, with 10 bases left between them. The full variable domain, its missing parts supplied by reference TRBV9 and TRBJ1-2, is DSGVTQTPKHLITATGQRVTLRCSPRSGDLSVYWYQQSLDQGLQFLIQYYNGEERAKGNILERFSAQQFPDLHSELNLSSLELGDSALYFCASSVAPKLGYTFGSGTRLTVV.

This clonotype was detected a few times. The V gene is TRBV10-1, the J gene TRBJ2-1; no clear D. The CDR3 loop spans 14 amino acids. Germline assignment: CDR1 WNHNN and CDR2 SYGVQD (reference sequence). V was clipped by 4 bases and J by 6 bases, with 13 bases between them. CDR3 nucleotides: TGCGCCAGCAGTGTAGGTGCGCTCGGCAATGAGCAGTTCTTC. Its protein is CASSVGALGNEQFF.